These 18 T cell receptor beta chains came from one sample sequenced in a study of OX40 agonist ivuxolimab in advanced cancers. Using immunoSEQ multiplex PCR, the repertoire was profiled, and TCRdb retains in-frame clones only, with some absent. The sample shows roughly 80,000 clones, about 90% of them seen only once. The specimen was CD4+ or CD8+ T cells sorted from blood, collected in a trial of the OX40 agonist ivuxolimab. Receptor source: an adult with an advanced solid tumor such as melanoma, head and neck, liver or kidney cancer.

DNA of the CDR3: TGTGCCAGCAGCCCCCTGGGACTAGCGGGAGGGCCGACGTTCTTC. It translates to CASSPLGLAGGPTFF. V is TRBV14 and J is TRBJ2-1; TRBD2 matches at 16 bases. The germline V gene encodes CDR1 SGHDN and CDR2 FVKESK. With 4 bases clipped from V and 15 bases from J, the junction kept 9 bases outside the gene matches. There are 15 residues in the CDR3. Full variable domain (missing parts from reference TRBV14 and TRBJ2-1): EAGVTQFPSHSVIEKGQTVTLRCDPISGHDNLYWYRRVMGKEIKFLLHFVKESKQDESGMPNNRFLAERTGGTYSTLKVQPAELEDSGVYFCASSPLGLAGGPTFFGPGTRLTVL.

V usage is TRBV2 and J usage is TRBJ1-1; no definite D call. The CDR3 covers 14 residues. Trimming shortened V by 7 bases and J by 1 base, and 13 bases separated the two germline ends. Germline lookup yields CDR1 SNHLY and CDR2 FYNNEI. CDR3 residues: CASIKRWANTEAFF. CDR3 DNA: TGTGCCAGCATAAAAAGGTGGGCGAACACTGAAGCTTTCTTT.

The chain has TRBV27 and TRBJ2-1; D gene uncertain. The V end lost 6 bases, the J end lost 6 bases, and 12 bases lay between the germline ends. The CDR3 sequence is 13 residues long. Germline CDR1 MNHEY, CDR2 SMNVEV (reference sequence). CDR3 coding DNA: TGTGCCAGCAGACCCCTAGGTGCCAATGAGCAGTTCTTC. It specifies CASRPLGANEQFF.

This rearrangement joins TRBV6-1 to TRBJ2-5; 11 bases line up with TRBD1. Germline loops: CDR1 MNHNS, CDR2 SASEGT. This CDR3 comprises 15 residues. V shed 8 bases and J 4 bases; nucleotides not matched to a gene: 9. The CDR3 sequence: CASHGQGASVETQYF. The DNA for the CDR3 is TGTGCCAGCCACGGACAGGGGGCTTCAGTAGAGACCCAGTACTTC.

V and J are TRBV7-2 and TRBJ2-7; D unresolved. The length of the CDR3 is 15 residues. V was pared by 1 base and J by 0 bases, with 10 bases between. From germline, CDR1 is SGHTA and CDR2 FQGNSA. CDR3 sequence (DNA): TGTGCCAGCAGCTTAGAGCCTCGACTCTCCTACGAGCAGTACTTC. It specifies CASSLEPRLSYEQYF.

The chain couples TRBV9 to TRBJ2-1; 10 bases are a match to TRBD2. Trimming removed 3 bases from V and 7 bases from J; junction bases left unmatched: 10. This CDR3 has 16 residues. The germline CDR1 and CDR2 sequences are SGDLS and YYNGEE. This CDR3 reads CASSGRAGGRANEQFF. The CDR3 DNA reads TGTGCCAGCAGCGGGAGAGCGGGGGGGCGAGCAAATGAGCAGTTCTTC.

The J gene is TRBJ2-5, the V gene TRBV4-2; no reliable D call. Germline assignment: CDR1 LGHNA and CDR2 YNFKEQ. This CDR3 is 13 amino acids long. The V and J ends lost 0 bases and 7 bases respectively, with 9 bases between them. The CDR3, as DNA: TGTGCCAGCAGCCAAGAGCCCGGTCGGACCCAGTACTTC. It specifies CASSQEPGRTQYF.

The chain has TRBV21-1 and TRBJ2-7; the table gives TRBD1 as D, unverified against the DNA. TRBV21-1 is listed as a pseudogene. This CDR3 is 17 amino acids long. CDR3 protein: CASSHQDILPGYYEQYF. CDR3 DNA: TGTGCCAGCAGCCACCAAGACATACTCCCAGGGTACTACGAGCAGTACTTC.

The chain uses TRBV2 and TRBJ2-5, with 8 bases matching TRBD2. The length of the CDR3 is 12 residues. The V gene end was trimmed by 6 bases and the J gene end by 5 bases; junction bases not matched to a gene: 2. Germline-derived CDR1 and CDR2 are SNHLY and FYNNEI. CDR3 in amino acids: CASRGLDETQYF. The CDR3 nucleotides read TGTGCCAGCAGGGGACTAGACGAGACCCAGTACTTC.

The genes are TRBV5-4 and TRBJ1-3; no clear D. The J call is doubtful: the DNA matches TRBJ2-2 better. CDR1 is SGHNT, CDR2 YYREEE, per germline (reference sequence). The CDR3 loop spans 12 amino acids. The CDR3 region is CASSPYTGELFF. The CDR3 DNA sequence: TGTGCCAGCAGCCCTTACACCGGGGAGCTGTTTTTT.

This clone has just a few counts. The chain couples TRBV2 to TRBJ1-1; TRBD1 might be the D (5 bases). Looked up from germline, CDR1 is SNHLY and CDR2 is FYNNEI. V was pared by 0 bases and J by 4 bases, with 9 bases between. This CDR3 spans 14 amino acids. The CDR3 spells CASSEAQGRTEAFF. DNA for the CDR3: TGTGCCAGCAGTGAAGCGCAGGGCCGCACTGAAGCTTTCTTT.

This chain links TRBV6-5 with TRBJ2-7; D is ambiguous. The germline CDR1 and CDR2 sequences are MNHEY and SVGAGI. The CDR3 covers 11 residues. V dropped 5 bases and J dropped 4 bases, with 6 bases sitting between them. CDR3 region: CASSDNYEQYF. The CDR3 coding sequence is TGTGCCAGCAGTGATAATTACGAGCAGTACTTC.

This chain joins TRBV5-1 and TRBJ2-2; D possibly corresponds to TRBD1 (5 bases). The germline gives CDR1 SGHRS, CDR2 YFSETQ. Trimming stripped 1 base from V and 6 bases from J, with 13 bases between. CDR3 length equals 15 residues. CDR3 in amino acids: CASSLLQGMAGELFF. The CDR3 DNA sequence: TGCGCCAGCAGCTTGTTGCAGGGTATGGCCGGGGAGCTGTTTTTT.

The chain carries TRBV7-9 and TRBJ2-1; 7 nucleotides match TRBD2. The J segment lost 4 bases and the V segment lost 4 bases, leaving 7 bases of the junction unmatched. The CDR3 consists of 15 residues. Per germline, CDR1 SEHNR and CDR2 FQNEAQ (reference sequence). The CDR3 is CASSWLGLEYNEQFF. The CDR3 DNA sequence: TGTGCCAGCAGCTGGCTAGGACTAGAGTACAATGAGCAGTTCTTC.

The chain couples TRBV15 to TRBJ2-3; D is uncertain. This CDR3 spans 12 amino acids. Germline lookup yields CDR1 LNHNV and CDR2 YYDKDF (reference sequence). V gave up 0 bases and J gave up 6 bases, with 4 bases separating them. The CDR3 loop is CATSRDWDTQYF. CDR3 nucleotides: TGTGCCACCAGCAGAGACTGGGATACGCAGTATTTT.

This chain joins TRBV6-5 and TRBJ1-4; unclear D gene. Trimming shortened V by 10 bases and J by 3 bases, and 15 bases separated the two germline ends. Germline V gene lookup returns CDR1 MNHEY and CDR2 SVGAGI. CDR3 size: 14 residues. The CDR3 nucleotides read TGTGCCACCAAGAGGGTTAGAGCTAATGAAAAACTGTTTTTT. It translates to CATKRVRANEKLFF.

The chain recombines TRBV7-2 with TRBJ2-2; D gene ambiguous. The germline V gene has CDR1 SGHTA and CDR2 FQGNSA. V was trimmed by 0 bases and J by 2 bases, leaving 13 bases between them. The CDR3 runs to 17 residues. This CDR3 is CASSLASAWGNTGELFF. In DNA form, the CDR3 reads TGTGCCAGCAGCTTAGCGAGCGCTTGGGGTAACACCGGGGAGCTGTTTTTT.

The rearrangement joins TRBV6-4 to TRBJ1-2, with a tentative D call TRBD1 (6 bases). The germline CDR1 and CDR2 sequences are MRHNA and SNTAGT. The CDR3 has 13 amino acids. Trimming pared 6 bases from V and 9 bases from J, leaving 17 bases between. In DNA, the CDR3 is TGTGCCAGCAGCGAAACAACCAGGGGTAGCTACACCTTC. Translating gives CASSETTRGSYTF.